A selection of T cell receptor beta chains follows, all from one sample in a study of blood T cells in healthy people across ages. TCRdb re-called the 5' RACE reads through MiXCR, storing one row per CDR3 protein. The sample shows hundreds of thousands of distinct CDR3 sequences, roughly 50% of them seen only once. The sample consisted of blood. All receptors derive from a man of 80 years or more in good health. Both conserved end residues are part of each CDR3. A D gene is named only where the DNA matches it firmly. Clone size, where shown, is once, few, many, or a class for clones that have expanded.

size | J | D | V | DNA | CDR3
. | TRBJ2-5 | . | TRBV6-2/TRBV6-3 | TGTGCCAGCAGAGGGCAAGGGAAAACCACTAGGACGTACTTC | CASRGQGKTTRTYF
few | TRBJ2-3 | TRBD2 | TRBV7-3 | TGTGCCAGCAGCCCAGGGACTAGCGTGGATACGCAGTATTTT | CASSPGTSVDTQYF
. | TRBJ1-1 | TRBD1 | TRBV12-3/TRBV12-4 | TGTGCCAGCAGTCCCGGACAGGGGGCGCGGACTGAAGCTTTCTTT | CASSPGQGARTEAFF
. | TRBJ2-5 | . | TRBV2 | TGTGCCAGCAGTGACCTCCCGGGGGCGGGGGAGCAGTACTTC | CASSDLPGAGEQYF
. | TRBJ2-1 | TRBD2 | TRBV2 | TGTGCCACCGATTCTCCGGGAGGGCCGAATGAGCAGTTCTTC | CATDSPGGPNEQFF
few | TRBJ2-5 | TRBD2 | TRBV29-1 | TGCAGCGTTCTTCTAGCGGGAGGCCTTACCAGGGAGCAGTACTTC | CSVLLAGGLTREQYF
. | TRBJ2-7 | TRBD2 | TRBV6-8 | TGTGCCAGCAGCCACGACGCGACTAGCGACTCCTACGAGCAGTACTTC | CASSHDATSDSYEQYF
. | TRBJ1-2 | TRBD1 | TRBV7-2 | TGTGCCAGCAGCCCATCCGGGACAGGGGTATGGTATGGCTACACCTTC | CASSPSGTGVWYGYTF
. | TRBJ2-2 | TRBD2 | TRBV12-3/TRBV12-4 | TGTGCCAGCAGTGCGATACTAGCGGGAGGAATAGAGAACACCGGGGAGCTGTTTTTT | CASSAILAGGIENTGELFF
. | TRBJ2-7 | TRBD2 | TRBV20-1 | TGCAGTGCTAGTGGCCGACTAGCGGGGCTGAACGAGCAGTACTTC | CSASGRLAGLNEQYF
. | TRBJ2-3 | TRBD2 | TRBV9 | TGTGCCAGCAGCCACGGGACTAGCGGGAAGAGCACAGATACGCAGTATTTT | CASSHGTSGKSTDTQYF
. | TRBJ2-3 | . | TRBV12-3/TRBV12-4 | TGTGCCAGCACCGGCAGTGTGGTAGCAGATACGCAGTATTTT | CASTGSVVADTQYF
few | TRBJ1-4 | . | TRBV5-1 | TGCGCCAGCAGTCCAGGACAGAGGACTTCTAATGAAAAACTGTTTTTT | CASSPGQRTSNEKLFF
once | TRBJ1-1 | . | TRBV7-9 | TGTGCCAGCAGCAAAGAGCAGAACACTGAAGCTTTCTTT | CASSKEQNTEAFF
. | TRBJ2-3 | . | TRBV7-8 | TGTGCCAGCAGAGGCCAGCTAACAGATACGCAGTATTTT | CASRGQLTDTQYF
once | TRBJ2-7 | . | TRBV12-3/TRBV12-4 | TGTGCCAGCAGTTCCGGGAAATACGTCCACGAGCAGTACTTC | CASSSGKYVHEQYF
once | TRBJ1-2 | . | TRBV6-2/TRBV6-3 | TGTGCCAGCAGTCCCTCCCCGGCCTCTGGGGGCTACACCTTC | CASSPSPASGGYTF
once | TRBJ1-1 | . | TRBV12-3/TRBV12-4 | TGTGCCAGCAGTTTTATGGGTAGGACTGAAGCTTTCTTT | CASSFMGRTEAFF
few | TRBJ2-7 | . | TRBV6-2/TRBV6-3 | TGTGCCACCAGGCTTTCGGGGAGCTACGAGCAGTACTTC | CATRLSGSYEQYF
. | TRBJ2-3 | . | TRBV5-1 | TGCGCCAGCAGCGGCGACACAGATACGCAGTATTTT | CASSGDTDTQYF
few | TRBJ2-5 | . | TRBV5-1 | TGCGCCAGCAGCCCAACAGGGTACCAAGAGACCCAGTACTTC | CASSPTGYQETQYF
. | TRBJ2-7 | TRBD2 | TRBV6-5 | TGTGCCAGCAGTTACTCGAGACCCACTAGCGGGAGGGCCTACGAGCAGTACTTC | CASSYSRPTSGRAYEQYF
few | TRBJ2-7 | . | TRBV25-1 | TGTGCCAGCGGGGCCCTATACGAGCAGTACTTC | CASGALYEQYF
once | TRBJ1-6 | . | TRBV6-5 | TGTGCCAGCAGTAACTCCCAGCTGGGGGTGGGAAATTCACCCCTCCACTTT | CASSNSQLGVGNSPLHF
. | TRBJ1-1 | . | TRBV29-1 | TGCAGCGTTGAGGGTCGGACGAACACTGAAGCTTTCTTT | CSVEGRTNTEAFF
. | TRBJ1-2 | TRBD1 | TRBV9 | TGTGCCAGCAGCGGAACCGGGACAGGGTATGGCTACACCTTC | CASSGTGTGYGYTF
. | TRBJ2-7 | TRBD2 | TRBV20-1 | TGCATCACCTTCCGAGCGGGAGGGGGCAACGAGCAGTACTTC | CITFRAGGGNEQYF
. | TRBJ2-1 | TRBD2 | TRBV7-2 | TGTGCCAGCAGCTCCCTCCTAGCGGGAGAGTACAATGAGCAGTTCTTC | CASSSLLAGEYNEQFF
. | TRBJ2-7 | TRBD2 | TRBV20-1 | TGCAGTGCCCCACCCAGCGGGAGGACCACCTACGAGCAGTACTTC | CSAPPSGRTTYEQYF
few | TRBJ1-1 | . | TRBV29-1 | TGCAGCGTTTCCCCGGGCACTAGGGTAGCTTTCTTT | CSVSPGTRVAFF
. | TRBJ2-1 | . | TRBV4-2 | TGTGCCAGCAGCCAAGATCGTAGCGCGTGGCACAATGAGCAGTTCTTC | CASSQDRSAWHNEQFF
. | TRBJ2-5 | TRBD1 | TRBV7-9 | TGTGCCAGCAGCGCCCCGGGACAGGGGGCAAAAGAGACCCAGTACTTC | CASSAPGQGAKETQYF
. | TRBJ2-2 | . | TRBV4-2 | TGTGCCAGCAGCCAAGCGGTCAACGGGGAGCTGTTTTTT | CASSQAVNGELFF
few | TRBJ2-5 | . | TRBV20-1 | TGCAGTGCTAGACCCCTATGGGAGACCCAGTACTTC | CSARPLWETQYF
. | TRBJ2-1 | . | TRBV20-1 | TGCAGTGCTCGCCCCCAGTCCTCCTACAATGAGCAGTTCTTC | CSARPQSSYNEQFF
few | TRBJ2-2 | TRBD2 | TRBV29-1 | TGCAGCGTAGCGGGAGTCGTCACCGGGGAGCTGTTTTTT | CSVAGVVTGELFF
. | TRBJ2-1 | TRBD1 | TRBV15 | TGTGTCACCAGCAGAGAACAGGGGAAGGTAGCCAATGAGCAGTTCTTC | CVTSREQGKVANEQFF
few | TRBJ2-5 | . | TRBV20-1 | TGCAGTGCTCGCCTACTGGGGTTTGAGACCCAGTACTTC | CSARLLGFETQYF
. | TRBJ2-5 | TRBD1 | TRBV28 | TGTGCCAGCAGGCGACAGGGGCTTCAAGAGACCCAGTACTTC | CASRRQGLQETQYF
. | TRBJ2-5 | TRBD1 | TRBV27 | TGTGCCAGCACTTCCGGGCGGTACAGGGGGCCGGGGACCCAGTACTTC | CASTSGRYRGPGTQYF
. | TRBJ2-2 | TRBD1 | TRBV12-3/TRBV12-4 | TGTGCCAGCACCGCGACAGGGGGCACCGGGGAGCTGTTTTTT | CASTATGGTGELFF
. | TRBJ1-6 | . | TRBV25-1 | TGTGCCAGCAGTGAATCGGGCCGTTATAATTCACCCCTCCACTTT | CASSESGRYNSPLHF
once | TRBJ2-7 | TRBD1 | TRBV7-6 | TGTGCCAGCAGCACATTCGCGGGACAGGGGGACTACGAGCAGTACTTC | CASSTFAGQGDYEQYF
. | TRBJ2-7 | . | TRBV28 | TGTGCCAGCAGTTTATTCGCAGGGAAGAACGAGCAGTACTTC | CASSLFAGKNEQYF
. | TRBJ2-7 | . | TRBV7-9 | TGTGCCAGCAGCTTAGTAGCAGGGACCTACGAGCAGTACTTC | CASSLVAGTYEQYF